These 5 T cell receptor beta chains were sequenced from one sample in a study of PD-1 blockade in classical Hodgkin lymphoma (dated by TCRdb to about 2020). To prepare the library, the immunoSEQ multiplex PCR assay was applied. Here the immuneACCESS table is served through TCRdb, limited to in-frame sequences with V and J called. Missing clones are a known gap in these copies; in checked studies unresolved V genes cover under half, and the rest lacks a known reason. Within this sample are roughly 19,000 clones, with about 87% of them counted one time only. The ten largest clones take up about 5% of the sample. In light of the paper, this sample's time point label describes: cycle 4 day 1 (C4D1), after less than 7 weeks of nivolumab. Relapse after autologous stem cell transplantation had occurred in all trial patients, and cohorts A, B and C were distinguished by prior brentuximab vedotin exposure. Using a Miltenyi CD8+ T cell isolation kit, CD8+ T cells were purified from thawed PBMCs through magnetic negative selection.

Sequenced here: CD8+ T cells from blood, sampled before the fourth cycle of nivolumab. The receptors originated from a human donor with classical Hodgkin lymphoma.

The chain couples TRBV7-9 to TRBJ2-3, with a weak D call TRBD2 (7 bases). The CDR3 is made up of 19 amino acids. Per germline, CDR1 SEHNR and CDR2 FQNEAQ (reference sequence). Trimming removed 2 bases at V and 5 bases at J, with 26 bases between. The CDR3 region is CASSLPKGRRGRAGDTQYF. Written as DNA, the CDR3 is TGTGCCAGCAGCTTACCCAAGGGTAGAAGGGGGAGGGCCGGAGATACGCAGTATTTT. Full variable domain (remainder filled in from reference TRBV7-9 and TRBJ2-3): DTGVSQNPRHKITKRGQNVTFRCDPISEHNRLYWYRQTLGQGPEFLTYFQNEAQLEKSRLLSDRFSAERPKGSFSTLEIQRTEQGDSAMYLCASSLPKGRRGRAGDTQYFGPGTRLTVL.

This chain joins TRBV14 and TRBJ2-1; D possibly corresponds to TRBD1 (6 bases). Per the germline V gene, CDR1 is SGHDN and CDR2 is FVKESK. The CDR3 extends over 18 amino acids. The V and J ends lost 2 bases and 8 bases respectively, with 25 bases between them. CDR3 in amino acids: CASSQLRGGGWGYDEQFF. The CDR3 DNA is TGTGCCAGCAGCCAACTAAGAGGGGGTGGCTGGGGATACGATGAGCAGTTCTTC.

The rearrangement joins TRBV7-3 to TRBJ1-1, with D perhaps matching TRBD1 (6 bases). Germline assignment: CDR1 SGHTA and CDR2 FQGTGA. Trimming left V 4 bases short and J 3 bases short, with 12 bases between. The CDR3 runs 14 residues. CDR3: CASSSRGGDTEAFF. The CDR3 nucleotides read TGTGCCAGCAGCTCAAGGGGGGGAGACACTGAAGCTTTCTTT.

The genes are TRBV27 and TRBJ2-7, with unresolved D. The CDR3 is 13 residues long. Deletions cut 8 bases from V and 3 bases from J, with 14 bases between. Germline loops: CDR1 MNHEY, CDR2 SMNVEV (reference sequence). CDR3 sequence reads: CASGDGDGYEQYF. As DNA, the CDR3 is TGTGCCAGCGGAGATGGAGATGGCTACGAGCAGTACTTC.

The chain links TRBV4-1 to TRBJ2-1; D not resolved. This CDR3 comprises 16 residues. The V gene's germline CDR1 is MGHRA and CDR2 YSYEKL. V lost 2 bases to trimming and J lost 0 bases, with 11 bases between them. CDR3 nucleotides: TGCGCCAGCAGCCAATTCGGGTCCTTCTCCTACAATGAGCAGTTCTTC. Encoded protein: CASSQFGSFSYNEQFF.